A selection of T cell receptor beta chains follows, all from one sample in a study of cytomegalovirus exposure and HLA in healthy donors. Sequencing used immunoSEQ multiplex PCR; TCRdb keeps in-frame clones, though not all of them. The repertoire holds over 95,000 clones, with around 77% as singletons. The source material was PBMCs. These receptor sequences come from a woman aged 25 to 39 in good health and CMV-seropositive. Both conserved end residues are part of each CDR3. The D gene is left open where the match is weak. The size field is filled for only some rows; it gives once, few, many or a size class.

CSANVAYEQYF TGCAGTGCTAACGTAGCCTACGAGCAGTACTTC NA 11 TRBJ2-7 NA TRBV20-1
CASSPPRSGETQYF TGTGCCAGCAGCCCCCCCAGGAGCGGAGAGACCCAGTACTTC NA 14 TRBJ2-5 NA TRBV9
CASSKTSGGNNEQFF TGCGCCAGCAGCAAGACTAGCGGGGGGAACAATGAGCAGTTCTTC TRBD2 15 TRBJ2-1 NA TRBV10-1
CAWRQGSGNTIYF TGTGCCTGGAGACAGGGTAGTGGAAACACCATATATTTT NA 13 TRBJ1-3 NA TRBV30
CASSQDPRIHNYGYTF TGTGCCAGCAGCCAAGATCCGAGGATCCACAACTATGGCTACACCTTC NA 16 TRBJ1-2 once TRBV4-2
CASSYLGGRGTEAFF TGTGCCAGCAGTTACCTGGGGGGAAGAGGGACTGAAGCTTTCTTT NA 15 TRBJ1-1 NA TRBV6-5
CASSFTGLETQYF TGTGCCAGCAGCTTTACAGGGCTGGAGACCCAGTACTTC NA 13 TRBJ2-5 NA TRBV11-2
CASSKRGGNTEAFF TGTGCCAGCAGCAAAAGGGGGGGCAACACTGAAGCTTTCTTT NA 14 TRBJ1-1 NA TRBV7-3
CASSVGGGLGYTF TGTGCCAGCAGTGTTGGAGGGGGCCTTGGCTACACCTTC TRBD1 13 TRBJ1-2 once TRBV25-1
CASSQGVADRHPTYEQYF TGTGCCAGCAGCCAAGGGGTGGCAGACCGACATCCGACCTACGAGCAGTACTTC NA 18 TRBJ2-7 NA TRBV14
CASSLPGSDTQYF TGTGCCAGCAGCTTACCAGGGTCAGATACGCAGTATTTT NA 13 TRBJ2-3 NA TRBV7-3
CASSSPAYEQYF TGCGCCAGCAGCTCCCCAGCCTACGAGCAGTACTTC NA 12 TRBJ2-7 few TRBV5-1
CASSVEVGGPGTGELFF TGTGCCAGCAGCGTAGAAGTGGGAGGGCCGGGCACCGGGGAGCTGTTTTTT TRBD2 17 TRBJ2-2 NA TRBV9
CASSLERGTEAFF TGTGCCAGCAGCTTAGAGAGGGGGACTGAAGCTTTCTTT NA 13 TRBJ1-1 once TRBV11-3
CSVERTSGGHGTGELFF TGCAGCGTTGAAAGGACTAGCGGGGGCCATGGCACCGGGGAGCTGTTTTTT TRBD2 17 TRBJ2-2 NA TRBV29-1
CASSLHGRGGEETQYF TGTGCCAGCAGCCTCCATGGGAGGGGAGGGGAGGAGACCCAGTACTTC TRBD2 16 TRBJ2-5 NA TRBV7-9
CASSAIAAPPETQYF TGTGCCAGCAGCGCAATAGCGGCACCACCGGAGACCCAGTACTTC NA 15 TRBJ2-5 NA TRBV9
CASTGQGVSTDTQYF TGTGCCAGCACGGGTCAGGGGGTTAGCACAGATACGCAGTATTTT TRBD1 15 TRBJ2-3 NA TRBV2
CASSIQGTSTDTQYF TGTGCCAGTAGTATACAGGGAACTAGCACAGATACGCAGTATTTT NA 15 TRBJ2-3 once TRBV19
CASSRGQGSNQPQHF TGTGCCAGCAGCAGAGGACAGGGGAGCAATCAGCCCCAGCATTTT TRBD1 15 TRBJ1-5 NA TRBV5-4
CASRPTHSGANVLTF TGTGCCAGCCGTCCGACTCACTCTGGGGCCAACGTCCTGACTTTC NA 15 TRBJ2-6 NA TRBV27
CAISMDSQGTGELFF TGTGCCATCAGTATGGACAGTCAAGGCACCGGGGAGCTGTTTTTT NA 15 TRBJ2-2 NA TRBV10-3
CASSGTLFSYEQYF TGTGCCAGCAGTGGGACACTCTTCTCCTACGAGCAGTACTTC NA 14 TRBJ2-7 few TRBV6-5
CASSFPSGTGSAFYF TGTGCCAGCAGTTTCCCCTCCGGGACAGGGTCTGCTTTTTACTTC TRBD1 15 TRBJ2-7 NA TRBV27
CASSLDRQEKLFF TGCGCCAGCAGCCTCGACCGACAAGAAAAACTGTTTTTT NA 13 TRBJ1-4 NA TRBV4-1